These 20 T cell receptor beta chains originate from one sample sequenced in a study of response to subunit inactivated influenza vaccine. TCRdb ran MiXCR on the RT-PCR reads and lists one entry per CDR3 protein. Of 600,000 to 850,000 distinct CDR3 sequences in the sample, 11% to 15% are singletons; the top ten hold 7.5% to 9%. The sequenced sample was PBMCs from blood, obtained 14 to 15 days before vaccination. The receptors were gathered from a man in his fifties or sixties who received an inactivated influenza vaccine.

V usage is TRBV11-2 and J usage is TRBJ2-1, with no clear D. The CDR3 runs to 13 residues. V dropped 8 bases and J dropped 7 bases, with 15 bases sitting between them. Germline V gene data show CDR1 as SGHAT and CDR2 as FQNNGV. The CDR3 DNA is TGTGCCAGCCGGGCCTCTAAGTTGAATGAGCAGTTCTTC. Amino acids: CASRASKLNEQFF.

The sample holds many counts of this clonotype. The J gene is TRBJ2-7, the V gene TRBV7-8; 10 bases agree with TRBD1. The CDR3 runs to 17 residues. Germline V CDR1 and CDR2: SGHVS, FQNEAQ. V was clipped by 4 bases and J by 4 bases; unmatched bases: 13. The CDR3 protein is CASSSWTGGSPPYEQYF. The CDR3 coding sequence is TGTGCCAGCAGCTCCTGGACAGGGGGGAGCCCGCCTTACGAGCAGTACTTC.

This clonotype was observed many times. The chain has TRBV11-3 and TRBJ2-1; D call uncertain. CDR1 and CDR2 from the germline V gene are SGHNT and YENEEA. The CDR3 loop spans 13 amino acids. Trimming pared 0 bases from V and 9 bases from J, leaving 9 bases between. The CDR3 bases are TGTGCCAGCAGCTTAGATTACAAAAGTGAGCAGTTCTTC. This translates into CASSLDYKSEQFF.

This clonotype was seen only a few times. The V gene is TRBV2, the J gene TRBJ2-3; possible D gene TRBD1, 6 bases. CDR1 and CDR2 from the germline V gene are SNHLY and FYNNEI. The CDR3 has 14 amino acids. Deletions cut 9 bases from V and 4 bases from J, with 17 bases between. CDR3 in amino acids: CASNPGQPADTQYF. The DNA of the CDR3 is TGTGCCAGTAATCCCGGACAGCCAGCAGATACGCAGTATTTT.

Only one count was recorded for this clonotype. Here the CDR3 DNA reads TGTGCCAGCAGCCAAGATTTTCCCCCGAGTTTAGGATCGTACGAGCAGTACTTC. Translated: CASSQDFPPSLGSYEQYF. J is TRBJ2-7 and V is TRBV4-2; no clear D. The V gene lost 0 bases and the J gene lost 4 bases, with 22 bases spanning the gap. The CDR3 extends over 18 amino acids. From germline, CDR1 is LGHNA and CDR2 YNFKEQ.

The chain's CDR3 is CSVSGRASEAQYF. In DNA form, the CDR3 reads TGCAGCGTTAGCGGGAGGGCCTCCGAGGCGCAGTATTTT. The chain employs TRBV29-1 and TRBJ2-3; TRBD2 agrees at 10 bases. Germline V gives CDR1 SQVTM, CDR2 ANQGSEA. With V trimmed by 5 bases and J by 10 bases, 9 bases remained unmatched. The CDR3 runs to 13 residues.

In this sample, this clonotype turned up a few times. The chain links TRBV5-5 to TRBJ2-7; the match to TRBD1 covers 9 bases. This CDR3 comprises 17 residues. The germline V gene has CDR1 SGHKS and CDR2 YYEKEE (reference sequence). The ends lost 5 bases at V and 3 bases at J; junction bases unmatched: 15. The CDR3 sequence: CASSRPSDRDRDYEQYF. CDR3 coding DNA: TGTGCCAGCAGTCGCCCTTCAGACCGGGACAGGGACTACGAGCAGTACTTC.

This clonotype was seen a handful of times. For the CDR3, the DNA is TGTGCCAGCAGTTTATCGACTCCCGGCTATGGCTACACCTTC. This gives the protein CASSLSTPGYGYTF. V gene TRBV27 combines with J gene TRBJ1-2; D gene ambiguous. This CDR3 is 14 amino acids long. The germline V gene encodes CDR1 MNHEY and CDR2 SMNVEV (reference sequence). Trimming cost V 0 bases and J 4 bases, with 9 bases left between them.

The chain carries TRBV6-1 and TRBJ2-3; 16 nucleotides agree with TRBD2. Per the germline V gene, CDR1 is MNHNS and CDR2 is SASEGT. V was clipped by 6 bases and J by 3 bases; unmatched bases: 6. The CDR3 runs to 17 residues. The CDR3 nucleotides are TGTGCCAGCAGCCTCGGGACTAGCGGGAGGGGGACAGATACGCAGTATTTT. Its protein product is CASSLGTSGRGTDTQYF.

The chain links TRBV7-2 to TRBJ2-7, with D hard to call. Per the germline V gene, CDR1 is SGHTA and CDR2 is FQGNSA. The V end was cut by 4 bases, the J end by 6 bases, with 13 bases between. This CDR3 contains 13 residues. CDR3 nucleotides: TGTGCCAGCAGCTCAACAAGACCCAGCGAGCAGTACTTC. Protein: CASSSTRPSEQYF.

The V call is TRBV4-2, the J call TRBJ1-4; unclear D gene. Trimming stripped 0 bases from V and 8 bases from J, with 10 bases between. Per germline, CDR1 LGHNA and CDR2 YNFKEQ. CDR3 length: 14 amino acids. Written as DNA, the CDR3 is TGTGCCAGCAGCCAAGATAGGGCGGGCGAAAAACTGTTTTTT. This sequence encodes CASSQDRAGEKLFF.

This clonotype has more than one count but fewer than ten. This chain joins TRBV29-1 and TRBJ2-1; D gene uncertain. CDR1 SQVTM and CDR2 ANQGSEA come from the germline V gene. The V end lost 5 bases, the J end lost 4 bases, and 6 bases lay between the germline ends. This CDR3 has 11 residues. CDR3 nucleotides: TGCAGCGTTCCCCATTACAATGAGCAGTTCTTC. Translated, it gives CSVPHYNEQFF.

The gene calls are TRBV29-1 and TRBJ2-1; a possible D gene is TRBD1 (6 bases). The CDR3 contains 12 residues. Germline V CDR1 and CDR2: SQVTM, ANQGSEA. Trimming stripped 7 bases from V and 3 bases from J, with 10 bases between. CDR3 in DNA: TGCAGCGGAGACAGGAGCTACAATGAGCAGTTCTTC. Protein: CSGDRSYNEQFF.

The chain joins TRBV12-3 or TRBV12-4 to TRBJ1-5, with D hard to call. The CDR3 runs to 16 residues. Trimming left V 6 bases short and J 6 bases short, with 21 bases between. The CDR3 coding sequence is TGTGCCAGCAGCCGTGTCGGGTACGGTAGTCGTCAGCCCCAGCATTTT. Translated, it gives CASSRVGYGSRQPQHF.

This clonotype was detected ten times or more. This rearrangement joins TRBV6-6 to TRBJ2-1, with D perhaps TRBD1 or TRBD2 (5 bases each). CDR1 is MNHNY and CDR2 is SVGAGI in the germline V gene (reference sequence). V lost 4 bases and J 7 bases, leaving 5 bases between the germline ends. The CDR3 totals 11 residues. For the CDR3, the DNA is TGTGCCAGCAGTTGGGGGAATGAGCAGTTCTTC. It translates to CASSWGNEQFF.

This clonotype came up a few times. J is TRBJ1-2 and V is TRBV29-1; D gene unclear. Germline V gene data show CDR1 as SQVTM and CDR2 as ANQGSEA. Trimming removed 4 bases from V and 3 bases from J, with 12 bases in between. This CDR3 has 13 amino acids. For the CDR3, the DNA is TGCAGCGTTGTTGGGGTTGTTGACTATGGCTACACCTTC. Its translation is CSVVGVVDYGYTF.

This clonotype has a handful of counts. CDR3 sequence: CASSQPAGDTQYF. The CDR3 DNA is TGCGCCAGCAGCCAACCAGCGGGGGATACGCAGTATTTT. The rearrangement links TRBV4-1 to TRBJ2-3; TRBD2 matches 7 bases. The trim removed 2 bases at V and 6 bases at J, leaving 2 bases unmatched. In germline, CDR1 is MGHRA, CDR2 YSYEKL. CDR3 length: 13 residues.

The genes are TRBV28 and TRBJ2-7; D might be TRBD1 or TRBD2, each matching 5 bases. Germline V CDR1 and CDR2: MDHEN, SYDVKM. Trimming took 7 bases from V and 7 from J, leaving 17 bases between them. The length of the CDR3 is 13 residues. CDR3 loop: CASTQRDPPEQYF. The DNA of the CDR3 is TGTGCCAGCACCCAAAGGGACCCCCCGGAGCAGTACTTC.

This clonotype was detected many times. The chain uses TRBV5-6 and TRBJ2-1; 9 bases fit TRBD1. The germline V gene encodes CDR1 SGHDT and CDR2 YYEEEE. Germline trimming cut 5 bases from V and 8 bases from J; bases unmatched to any gene: 11. The CDR3 consists of 15 residues. The CDR3 nucleotides read TGTGCCAGCAGGCGGACAGGGGATTATGGTGATGAGCAGTTCTTC. Translated: CASRRTGDYGDEQFF.

This clonotype came up many times. This chain uses TRBV7-2 with TRBJ1-1; D perhaps matches TRBD1 (6 bases). Trimming pared 6 bases from V and 3 bases from J, leaving 11 bases between. Germline V lookup: CDR1 SGHTA, CDR2 FQGNSA. CDR3 length: 13 residues. The CDR3, as DNA: TGTGCCAGCAGTACAGGGACCTACACTGAAGCTTTCTTT. Translating it yields CASSTGTYTEAFF.